One and the same sample provided the 25 T cell receptor beta chains below, sequenced in a study of T cell repertoires in cytomegalovirus infection (dated by TCRdb to the late 2010s). For sequencing, an Illumina HiSeq 1500 was employed. TCRdb reran the public reads through fastp at Q25 and MiXCR, keeping productive beta chains. Identical CDR3 proteins give one entry, which carries the most common genes and DNA. The sample contains around 440,000 distinct CDR3 sequences, 11% of them found a single time. In total, the top ten clones hold 9.5% to 13% of the sample. The sample taken for sequencing was PBMCs. These TCRs come from a human donor in good health (CMV status not recorded). Some clones in this sample may be carry-over from other donors' samples.

This clonotype came up a few times. V is TRBV29-1 and J is TRBJ1-4, with TRBD1 identical over 8 bases. This CDR3 is built from 14 residues. In germline, CDR1 is SQVTM, CDR2 ANQGSEA. With V trimmed by 4 bases and J by 3 bases, 4 bases remained unmatched. The DNA of the CDR3 is TGCAGCGTTGCCCAGGGGGCGGCTAATGAAAAACTGTTTTTT. This sequence encodes CSVAQGAANEKLFF.

This clonotype came up many times. The V and J genes are TRBV5-6 and TRBJ1-5, with D possibly TRBD1 on 5 matching bases. In germline, CDR1 is SGHDT, CDR2 YYEEEE. V was shortened by 2 bases and J by 0 bases, with 12 bases between the two germline ends. This CDR3 contains 16 residues. CDR3 nucleotide sequence: TGTGCCAGCAGCTTTCACAGGTCTAATAGCAATCAGCCCCAGCATTTT. It codes for CASSFHRSNSNQPQHF.

This clonotype has at least ten counts. V usage is TRBV11-2 and J usage is TRBJ1-1; D uncertain. The CDR3 length is 13 residues. With 1 base removed from V and 10 bases from J, the gap between germline ends came to 13 bases. CDR1 and CDR2 from the germline V gene are SGHAT and FQNNGV. The CDR3 sequence: CASSLVLSEGAFF. CDR3 nucleotides: TGTGCCAGCAGCTTAGTCCTCTCCGAGGGAGCTTTCTTT.

The rearrangement links TRBV27 to TRBJ2-2, with 7 bases lining up with TRBD1. This CDR3 has 16 residues. The germline CDR1 and CDR2 sequences are MNHEY and SMNVEV (reference sequence). V shed 6 bases, J shed 0 bases, and the junction held 7 bases outside the gene matches. The CDR3 protein is CASRDGTVANTGELFF. DNA for the CDR3: TGTGCCAGCAGGGACGGGACAGTTGCGAACACCGGGGAGCTGTTTTTT.

This clonotype was recorded many times. The chain has TRBV7-9 and TRBJ1-1, with 11 nucleotides matching TRBD1. CDR1 and CDR2 (germline): SEHNR, FQNEAQ (reference sequence). The trim removed 5 bases at V and 0 bases at J, leaving 8 bases unmatched. This CDR3 is built from 17 residues. In DNA, the CDR3 is TGTGCCAGCAGCCTTGGGACAGGGGGGTTTATGAACACTGAAGCTTTCTTT. Residues: CASSLGTGGFMNTEAFF.

This clonotype appeared many times. The J gene is TRBJ2-1, the V gene TRBV7-2; TRBD2 matches at 13 bases. The germline V gene encodes CDR1 SGHTA and CDR2 FQGNSA. The length of the CDR3 is 16 residues. J was trimmed by 4 bases and V by 5 bases; bases with no gene match: 5. CDR3: CASSTRLAGGYNEQFF. The CDR3 coding sequence is TGTGCCAGCAGCACCCGACTAGCGGGGGGATACAATGAGCAGTTCTTC.

This clonotype was observed many times. V is TRBV12-3 or TRBV12-4 and J is TRBJ2-1, with TRBD2 matching 7 bases. This CDR3 comprises 14 residues. V was clipped by 8 bases and J by 2 bases; unmatched bases: 6. The CDR3 protein is CASVGLAAYNEQFF. The CDR3 DNA reads as TGTGCCAGCGTCGGTCTAGCGGCCTACAATGAGCAGTTCTTC.

This clonotype was detected a few times. The V gene is TRBV20-1, the J gene TRBJ2-5, with 8 positions matching TRBD2. Germline CDR1 is DFQATT and CDR2 is SNEGSKA (reference sequence). The trim removed 3 bases at V and 3 bases at J, leaving 3 bases unmatched. The CDR3 sequence is 13 residues long. The CDR3 region is CSASTSGEETQYF. Written as DNA, the CDR3 is TGCAGTGCTAGTACTAGCGGAGAAGAGACCCAGTACTTC.

This clonotype was seen repeatedly, ten times or more. The V and J genes are TRBV7-2 and TRBJ2-6, with 13 bases fitting TRBD2. Germline CDR1 SGHTA, CDR2 FQGNSA. The CDR3 has 18 amino acids. The J segment lost 3 bases and the V segment lost 5 bases, leaving 7 bases of the junction unmatched. The CDR3 loop reads CASSNGLAGEDGANVLTF. CDR3 sequence (DNA): TGTGCCAGCAGCAACGGACTAGCGGGAGAGGATGGGGCCAACGTCCTGACTTTC.

This sequence joins TRBV19 and TRBJ1-5; 9 bases match TRBD1. This CDR3 region has 16 residues. V lost 4 bases, J lost 5 bases, and 9 bases stayed unmatched. Germline V gene sequence: CDR1 LNHDA, CDR2 SQIVND (reference sequence). The CDR3 protein is CASSRSSDRGDQPQHF. CDR3 in DNA: TGTGCCAGTAGTAGGTCCTCGGACAGGGGCGATCAGCCCCAGCATTTT.

This clonotype showed up just a few times. The V call is TRBV20-1, the J call TRBJ1-1, with D possibly being TRBD1 (5 bases). Trimming removed 3 bases at V and 6 bases at J, with 14 bases between. The CDR3 is 13 residues long. Germline V gene sequence: CDR1 DFQATT, CDR2 SNEGSKA (reference sequence). CDR3 sequence (DNA): TGCAGTGCTAGGATCCCAGGGTTGTCTGAAGCTTTCTTT. Protein sequence: CSARIPGLSEAFF.

This clonotype was observed many times. The chain recombines TRBV11-2 with TRBJ2-3, with 7 bases aligning to TRBD2. CDR1 and CDR2 (germline): SGHAT, FQNNGV. The CDR3 sequence is 15 residues long. Losses at the gene ends were 5 bases for V and 4 bases for J; bases not matched to a gene: 9. CDR3 nucleotides: TGTGCCAGCAGCCTGCGCGGGAGAAACGCAGATACGCAGTATTTT. Translating it yields CASSLRGRNADTQYF. The complete variable domain, with remaining parts taken from reference TRBV11-2 and TRBJ2-3, reads EAGVAQSPRYKIIEKRQSVAFWCNPISGHATLYWYQQILGQGPKLLIQFQNNGVVDDSQLPKDRFSAERLKGVDSTLKIQPAKLEDSAVYLCASSLRGRNADTQYFGPGTRLTVL.

This clonotype was seen repeatedly, ten times or more. This rearrangement joins TRBV28 to TRBJ1-5; weak D call: TRBD1 (5 bases). The V and J ends lost 5 bases and 5 bases respectively, with 16 bases between them. The CDR3 length is 15 residues. The germline V gene encodes CDR1 MDHEN and CDR2 SYDVKM. The CDR3 spells CASSPSRWGYQPQHF. CDR3 nucleotide sequence: TGTGCCAGCAGTCCCTCGAGATGGGGGTATCAGCCCCAGCATTTT. Looking up the rest from reference TRBV28 and TRBJ1-5 gives the full variable domain: DVKVTQSSRYLVKRTGEKVFLECVQDMDHENMFWYRQDPGLGLRLIYFSYDVKMKEKGDIPEGYSVSREKKERFSLILESASTNQTSMYLCASSPSRWGYQPQHFGDGTRLSIL.

This clonotype has at least ten counts. V usage is TRBV5-5 and J usage is TRBJ2-2; D could derive from TRBD1 or TRBD2 (5 bases each). Germline CDR1 and CDR2: SGHKS and YYEKEE (reference sequence). Trimming removed 4 bases at V and 1 base at J, with 11 bases between. The CDR3 loop spans 15 amino acids. As DNA, the CDR3 is TGTGCCAGCAGCCTCCGGGACGGGAACACCGGGGAGCTGTTTTTT. Its protein is CASSLRDGNTGELFF.

This clonotype was seen many times. The chain couples TRBV7-8 to TRBJ1-2, with TRBD1 identical over 9 bases. This CDR3 spans 16 amino acids. After removal of 4 bases from V and 2 bases from J, the junction contained 8 bases not matched to a gene. CDR1 and CDR2 from the germline V gene are SGHVS and FQNEAQ. The CDR3 loop is CASSWGQGKGNYGYTF. The CDR3 bases are TGTGCCAGCAGCTGGGGACAGGGTAAAGGCAACTATGGCTACACCTTC.

This clonotype has just a few counts. V gene TRBV7-3 combines with J gene TRBJ2-1; 10 bases are shared with TRBD2. CDR1 is SGHTA, CDR2 FQGTGA, per germline. The trim removed 4 bases at V and 7 bases at J, leaving 7 bases unmatched. The CDR3 has 15 amino acids. The CDR3 spells CASSSLGLATNEQFF. As DNA, the CDR3 is TGTGCCAGCAGCTCGCTGGGACTAGCGACGAATGAGCAGTTCTTC.

This clonotype was counted at least ten times. The chain links TRBV7-6 to TRBJ2-2; 7 positions agree with TRBD1. Germline CDR1 reads SGHVS; CDR2 reads FNYEAQ. CDR3 length equals 15 residues. J gave up 3 bases and V 5 bases, and 6 bases lay outside the gene matches. The CDR3 nucleotides are TGTGCCAGCAGCCCAAGGCAGGGGGACACCGGGGAGCTGTTTTTT. Its translation: CASSPRQGDTGELFF.

This clonotype was detected a few times. The chain recombines TRBV6-5 with TRBJ2-1; 8 nucleotides match TRBD1. The germline V gene has CDR1 MNHEY and CDR2 SVGAGI. Unmatched junction bases numbered 15, after V lost 3 bases and J lost 5 bases. The CDR3 is made up of 18 amino acids. The CDR3 nucleotides read TGTGCCAGCAGTTATTCATTGGCCGGGACAGGCATGGACAATGAGCAGTTCTTC. It is translated as CASSYSLAGTGMDNEQFF.

This clonotype has at least ten counts. V gene TRBV7-8 combines with J gene TRBJ2-7; D perhaps matches TRBD1 (5 bases). Trimming cost V 5 bases and J 6 bases, with 11 bases left between them. CDR1 SGHVS and CDR2 FQNEAQ come from the germline V gene. There are 12 residues in the CDR3. The CDR3 reads CASSQDRSEQYF. CDR3 sequence (DNA): TGTGCCAGCAGCCAAGACAGATCCGAGCAGTACTTC. The whole variable domain, filled in from reference TRBV7-8 and TRBJ2-7, reads GAGVSQSPRYKVAKRGQDVALRCDPISGHVSLFWYQQALGQGPEFLTYFQNEAQLDKSGLPSDRFFAERPEGSVSTLKIQRTQQEDSAVYLCASSQDRSEQYFGPGTRLTVT.

This clonotype appeared many times. This chain uses TRBV7-2 with TRBJ1-5; no clear D gene. Germline V gives CDR1 SGHTA, CDR2 FQGNSA. Trimming pared 5 bases from V and 7 bases from J, leaving 12 bases between. CDR3 length: 13 residues. For the CDR3, the DNA is TGTGCCAGCAGCCCCCAGAACGGACAGCCCCAGCATTTT. Protein product: CASSPQNGQPQHF.

This clonotype was seen repeatedly, ten times or more. The V and J genes are TRBV5-1 and TRBJ2-5; 11 nucleotides agree with TRBD2. Trimming took 3 bases from V and 5 from J; bases not matched to a gene: 12. This CDR3 is built from 17 residues. Germline lookup yields CDR1 SGHRS and CDR2 YFSETQ. CDR3 loop: CASSSGHSGRAMETQYF. The CDR3 DNA sequence: TGCGCCAGCAGCTCTGGTCATAGCGGGAGGGCCATGGAGACCCAGTACTTC.

This clonotype was seen many times. The genes are TRBV20-1 and TRBJ2-1; no clear D. Per the germline V gene, CDR1 is DFQATT and CDR2 is SNEGSKA (reference sequence). The CDR3 runs 12 residues. Trimming stripped 3 bases from V and 6 bases from J, with 9 bases between. The DNA of the CDR3 is TGCAGTGCTAGCCCCTCCCGCAATGAGCAGTTCTTC. The encoded protein is CSASPSRNEQFF.

Ten or more counts support this clonotype. V gene TRBV19 combines with J gene TRBJ2-3; D is unresolved. CDR1 LNHDA and CDR2 SQIVND come from the germline V gene (reference sequence). Trimming removed 5 bases from V and 2 bases from J, with 8 bases in between. The CDR3 spans 13 residues. The CDR3 here is CASSPANTDTQYF. For the CDR3, the DNA is TGTGCCAGTAGTCCAGCCAACACAGATACGCAGTATTTT.

This clonotype was observed a handful of times. In DNA, the CDR3 is TGCAGTGCTAGAGGCGGGCGGGGGTCGCGTCCCCAGTACTTC. Translated: CSARGGRGSRPQYF. The J gene is TRBJ2-5, the V gene TRBV20-1; 7 bases map to TRBD2. Unmatched junction bases numbered 11, after V lost 1 base and J lost 9 bases. The CDR3 runs to 14 residues. CDR1 is DFQATT, CDR2 SNEGSKA, per germline (reference sequence).

This clonotype occurred many times. The genes are TRBV14 and TRBJ2-5; D is undetermined. Germline V gene data show CDR1 as SGHDN and CDR2 as FVKESK. The ends were cut back, 0 bases at V and 1 base at J, with 3 bases in the middle. The CDR3 has 13 amino acids. The CDR3 bases are TGTGCCAGCAGCCAAGATCTCCAAGAGACCCAGTACTTC. This translates into CASSQDLQETQYF.